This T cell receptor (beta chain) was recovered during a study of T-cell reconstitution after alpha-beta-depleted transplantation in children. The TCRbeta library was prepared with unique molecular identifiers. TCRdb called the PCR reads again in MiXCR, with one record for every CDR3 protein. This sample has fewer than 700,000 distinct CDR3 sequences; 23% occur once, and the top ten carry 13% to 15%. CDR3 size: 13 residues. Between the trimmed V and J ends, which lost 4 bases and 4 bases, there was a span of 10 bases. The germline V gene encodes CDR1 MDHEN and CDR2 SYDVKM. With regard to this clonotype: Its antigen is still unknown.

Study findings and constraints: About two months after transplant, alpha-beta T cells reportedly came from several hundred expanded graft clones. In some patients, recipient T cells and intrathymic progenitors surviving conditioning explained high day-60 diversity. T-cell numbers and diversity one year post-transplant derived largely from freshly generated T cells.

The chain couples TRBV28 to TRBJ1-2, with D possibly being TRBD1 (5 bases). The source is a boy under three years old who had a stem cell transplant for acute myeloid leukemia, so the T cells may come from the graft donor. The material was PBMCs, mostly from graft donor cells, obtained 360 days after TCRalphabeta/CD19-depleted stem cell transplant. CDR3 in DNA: TGTGCCAGCAGTTCGGGACGCCGCTATGGCTACACCTTC. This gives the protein CASSSGRRYGYTF.